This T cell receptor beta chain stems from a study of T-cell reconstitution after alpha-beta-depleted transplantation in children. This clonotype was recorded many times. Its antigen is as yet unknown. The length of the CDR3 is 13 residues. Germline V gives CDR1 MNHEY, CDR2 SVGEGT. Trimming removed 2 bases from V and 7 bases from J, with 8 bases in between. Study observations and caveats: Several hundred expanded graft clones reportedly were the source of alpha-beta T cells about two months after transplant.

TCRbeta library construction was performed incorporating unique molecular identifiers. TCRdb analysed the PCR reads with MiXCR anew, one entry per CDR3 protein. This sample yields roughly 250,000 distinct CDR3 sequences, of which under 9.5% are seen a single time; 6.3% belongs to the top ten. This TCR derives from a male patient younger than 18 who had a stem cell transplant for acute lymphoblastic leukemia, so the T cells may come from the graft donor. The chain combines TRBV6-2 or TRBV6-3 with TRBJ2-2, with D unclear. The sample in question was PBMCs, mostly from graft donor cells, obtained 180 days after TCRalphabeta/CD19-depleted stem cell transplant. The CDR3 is CASSYRVFGELFF. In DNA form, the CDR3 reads TGTGCCAGCAGTTACAGGGTCTTCGGGGAGCTGTTTTTT.